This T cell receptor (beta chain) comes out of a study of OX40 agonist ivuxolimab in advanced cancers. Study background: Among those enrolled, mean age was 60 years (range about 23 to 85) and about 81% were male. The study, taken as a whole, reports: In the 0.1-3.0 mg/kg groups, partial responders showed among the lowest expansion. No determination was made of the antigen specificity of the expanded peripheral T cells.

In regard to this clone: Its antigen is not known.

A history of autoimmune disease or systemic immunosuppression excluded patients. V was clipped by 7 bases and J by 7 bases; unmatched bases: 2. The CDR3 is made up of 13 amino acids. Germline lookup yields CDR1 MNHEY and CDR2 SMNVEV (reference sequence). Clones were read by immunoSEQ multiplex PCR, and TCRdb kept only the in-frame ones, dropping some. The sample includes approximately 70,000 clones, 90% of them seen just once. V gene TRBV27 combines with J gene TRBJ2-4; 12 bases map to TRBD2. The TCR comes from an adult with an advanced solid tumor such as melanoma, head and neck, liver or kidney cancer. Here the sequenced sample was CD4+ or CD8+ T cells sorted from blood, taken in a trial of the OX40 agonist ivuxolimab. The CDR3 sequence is CASKGLAGNIQYF. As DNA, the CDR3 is TGTGCCAGCAAAGGACTAGCGGGGAACATTCAGTACTTC.